What follows are 9 T cell receptor beta chains derived from one specimen sequenced in a study of T cell responses to AZD1222 COVID-19 vaccine. This table comes from immunoSEQ multiplex PCR, and its TCRdb copy is limited to in-frame clones, with some not included. Altogether some 93,000 clones are present, roughly 90% being singletons, with the ten largest covering roughly 12%. The input for sequencing was peripheral blood, taken 28 days after the second AZD1222 dose. These receptors were obtained from an adult who received the AZD1222 COVID-19 vaccine.

This rearrangement joins TRBV7-3 to TRBJ2-3; D is possibly TRBD2 (6 bases). The CDR3 extends over 13 amino acids. V lost 8 bases and J 1 base, leaving 10 bases between the germline ends. Germline V gene sequence: CDR1 SGHTA, CDR2 FQGTGA. The CDR3 nucleotides are TGTGCCAGCGGGGCTAGCGGCACAGATACGCAGTATTTT. Amino acid sequence: CASGASGTDTQYF. Full variable domain (missing parts from reference TRBV7-3 and TRBJ2-3): GAGVSQTPSNKVTEKGKYVELRCDPISGHTALYWYRQSLGQGPEFLIYFQGTGAADDSGLPNDRFFAVRPEGSVSTLKIQRTERGDSAVYLCASGASGTDTQYFGPGTRLTVL.

The gene calls are TRBV6-2 or TRBV6-3 and TRBJ2-3, with TRBD2 identical over 7 bases. Germline-derived CDR1 and CDR2 are MNHEY and SVGEGT. The CDR3 totals 15 residues. The junction had 7 bases not matched to a gene; V was cut back by 5 bases and J by 2 bases. In DNA form, the CDR3 reads TGTGCCAGCAGTCTCCGGGACTATCTCACAGATACGCAGTATTTT. Translating it yields CASSLRDYLTDTQYF.

This sequence joins TRBV7-3 and TRBJ2-1, with unresolved D. The CDR3 is 13 residues long. Germline V lookup: CDR1 SGHTA, CDR2 FQGTGA. V lost 3 bases and J 2 bases, leaving 5 bases between the germline ends. The CDR3, as DNA: TGTGCCAGCAGCTTCTCAGCCTACAATGAGCAGTTCTTC. Encoded protein: CASSFSAYNEQFF.

V gene TRBV19 combines with J gene TRBJ1-2; TRBD1 matches 7 bases. There are 14 residues in the CDR3. Germline CDR1 LNHDA, CDR2 SQIVND (reference sequence). V lost 6 bases and J lost 5; bases outside the gene matches: 9. The CDR3 loop is CASSSGQALYGYTF. CDR3 nucleotide sequence: TGTGCCAGTAGCTCCGGACAGGCCCTATATGGCTACACCTTC.

The chain uses TRBV18 and TRBJ2-3; D is possibly TRBD1 or TRBD2 (6 bases each). Germline V lookup: CDR1 KGHSH, CDR2 LQKENI. The CDR3 extends over 16 amino acids. Trimming cost V 1 base and J 7 bases, with 18 bases left between them. This chain's CDR3 is CASSPRTGAVGNTQYF. The CDR3 DNA is TGTGCCAGCTCACCACGGACGGGGGCCGTCGGAAATACGCAGTATTTT.

This clone is a singleton in its sample. The chain employs TRBV27 and TRBJ2-3, with a weak D call TRBD1 (5 bases). CDR1 and CDR2 (germline): MNHEY, SMNVEV (reference sequence). The V end was cut by 4 bases, the J end by 11 bases, with 16 bases between. The CDR3 totals 13 residues. CDR3: CASSSLGQSRQYF. The CDR3, as DNA: TGTGCCAGCAGTTCGTTGGGGCAGTCCCGGCAGTATTTT.

The count of this clone is one. This chain connects TRBV19 to TRBJ1-5; D is ambiguous. The germline V and J ends were trimmed by 5 bases and 5 bases, with 19 bases remaining between them. Germline lookup yields CDR1 LNHDA and CDR2 SQIVND (reference sequence). The CDR3 sequence is 16 residues long. CDR3 region: CASSPRSYVDYQPQHF. For the CDR3, the DNA is TGTGCCAGTAGTCCCCGGTCGTATGTGGACTATCAGCCCCAGCATTTT.

This chain uses TRBV3-1 (or the pseudogene TRBV3-2) with TRBJ2-7; 9 nucleotides agree with TRBD1. CDR3 size: 15 residues. V gave up 1 base and J gave up 7 bases; unmatched junction bases: 8. Germline values: CDR1 LGHDT, CDR2 YNNKEL (reference sequence). CDR3 in amino acids: CASSQGLQGAGEQYF. CDR3 nucleotides: TGTGCCAGCAGCCAAGGCCTACAGGGGGCGGGTGAGCAGTACTTC.

J is TRBJ2-1 and V is TRBV4-2; possible D gene TRBD2, 6 bases. The germline CDR1 and CDR2 sequences are LGHNA and YNFKEQ. The V and J ends lost 4 bases and 0 bases respectively, with 13 bases between them. The CDR3 has 16 residues. CDR3 sequence: CASSRPGGLSYNEQFF. The DNA of the CDR3 is TGTGCCAGCAGCCGACCTGGAGGGCTCTCCTACAATGAGCAGTTCTTC.